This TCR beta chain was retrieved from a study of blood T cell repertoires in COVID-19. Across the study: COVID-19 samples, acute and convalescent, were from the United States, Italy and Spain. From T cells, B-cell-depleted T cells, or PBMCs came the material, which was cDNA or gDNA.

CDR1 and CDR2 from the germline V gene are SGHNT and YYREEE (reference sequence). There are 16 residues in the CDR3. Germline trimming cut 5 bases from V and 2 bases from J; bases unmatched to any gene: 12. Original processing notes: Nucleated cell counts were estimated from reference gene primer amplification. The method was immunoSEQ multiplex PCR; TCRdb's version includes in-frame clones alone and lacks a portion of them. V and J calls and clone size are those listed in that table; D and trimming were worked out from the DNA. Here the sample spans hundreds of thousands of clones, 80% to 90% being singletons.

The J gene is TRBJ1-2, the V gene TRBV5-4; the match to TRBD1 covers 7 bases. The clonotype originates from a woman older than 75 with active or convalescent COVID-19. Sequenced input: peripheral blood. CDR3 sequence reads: CASSLPLGQENYGYTF. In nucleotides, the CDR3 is TGTGCCAGCAGTTTGCCATTAGGACAGGAGAACTATGGCTACACCTTC.